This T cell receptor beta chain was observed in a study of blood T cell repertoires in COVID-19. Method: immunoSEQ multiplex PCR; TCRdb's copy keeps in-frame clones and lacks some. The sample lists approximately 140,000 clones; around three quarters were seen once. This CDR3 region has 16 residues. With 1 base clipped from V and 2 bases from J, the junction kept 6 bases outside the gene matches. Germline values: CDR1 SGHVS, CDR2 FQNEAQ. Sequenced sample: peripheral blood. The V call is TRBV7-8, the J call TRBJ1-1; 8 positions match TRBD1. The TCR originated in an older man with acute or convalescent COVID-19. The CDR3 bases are TGTGCCAGCAGCTTAGAAACAGGGGGGAGAAACACTGAAGCTTTCTTT. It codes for CASSLETGGRNTEAFF.